The 4 T cell receptor beta chains below were found in one sample sequenced in a study of OX40 agonist ivuxolimab in advanced cancers. Some clones are missing from TCRdb's copy, which holds only in-frame ones; the method was immunoSEQ multiplex PCR. The sample consists of some 70,000 clones, 75% to 90% of them appearing once. The source material was CD4+ or CD8+ T cells sorted from blood, sampled in a trial of the OX40 agonist ivuxolimab. The receptors shown here come from an adult with an advanced solid tumor such as melanoma, head and neck, liver or kidney cancer.

This clone was found a few times. The chain links TRBV21-1 to TRBJ1-2. TRBV21-1 is recorded as a pseudogene. This CDR3 has 16 amino acids. CDR3 nucleotide sequence: TGTGCCAGCAGCCCGCACCCGGGGGGACGGCGCTATGGCTACACCTTC. Translation gives CASSPHPGGRRYGYTF.

This clone has a handful of counts. This chain connects TRBV7-2 to TRBJ1-5; 8 bases agree with TRBD1. The germline V gene has CDR1 SGHTA and CDR2 FQGNSA. V shed 3 bases, J shed 4 bases, and the junction held 5 bases outside the gene matches. This CDR3 contains 15 residues. CDR3 bases: TGTGCCAGCAGCTTTTCAGGGGGCTGGAATCAGCCCCAGCATTTT. It specifies CASSFSGGWNQPQHF.

The genes are TRBV5-1 and TRBJ1-2; no definite D call. The CDR3 covers 13 residues. V was shortened by 2 bases and J by 3 bases, with 8 bases between the two germline ends. Germline CDR1 reads SGHRS; CDR2 reads YFSETQ. The CDR3 coding sequence is TGCGCCAGCAGCTTTTCCAGAGACTATGGCTACACCTTC. Translating it yields CASSFSRDYGYTF.

The V and J genes are TRBV25-1 and TRBJ2-3; TRBD2 matches at 8 bases. CDR1 MGHDK and CDR2 SYGVNS come from the germline V gene. There are 15 residues in the CDR3. V trimming: 4 bases; J trimming: 2 bases; junction bases outside the gene matches: 5. CDR3 protein: CASSGSGGITDTQYF. CDR3 in DNA: TGTGCCAGCAGTGGAAGCGGGGGTATCACAGATACGCAGTATTTT.